This entry concerns a single T cell receptor beta chain. With 1 base clipped from V and 4 bases from J, the junction kept 8 bases outside the gene matches. The CDR3 contains 16 residues. Germline V lookup: CDR1 KGHSH, CDR2 LQKENI. Authors' analysis steps: It was from reference gene primer amplification that nucleated cell counts were estimated. Method: immunoSEQ multiplex PCR; TCRdb's copy keeps in-frame clones and lacks some. That table furnishes V, J and clone size, whereas the DNA furnished D and trimming. The sample records 150,000 to 200,000 clones, roughly 88% being singletons. The record originates from a study of blood T cell repertoires in COVID-19. Turning to the study itself: The cDNA or gDNA used as material had been derived from T cells, B-cell-depleted T cells, or PBMCs.

The TCR was taken from a man aged 50-60 years who had recovered from COVID-19. The sequenced sample consisted of PBMCs or T cells enriched from blood (not recorded which). This rearrangement joins TRBV18 to TRBJ2-3; TRBD2 matches at 7 bases. In nucleotides, the CDR3 is TGTGCCAGCTCACCACTTTCCCTAGCGGCCCCAGATACGCAGTATTTT. Translated: CASSPLSLAAPDTQYF.